The 12 T cell receptor beta chains reported below all come from one sample, sequenced in a study of blood T cell repertoires in COVID-19. Sequencing was performed with immunoSEQ multiplex PCR; in TCRdb, only in-frame clones are kept and a portion is missing. The data contain approximately 300,000 clones, about 85% of them singletons. The sample taken for sequencing was PBMCs or T cells enriched from blood (not recorded which). These TCRs come from a woman aged 25 to 39 who had recovered from COVID-19.

The chain has TRBV19 and TRBJ2-3; 10 positions match TRBD2. CDR1 is LNHDA and CDR2 is SQIVND in the germline V gene (reference sequence). This CDR3 comprises 15 residues. Germline trimming cut 6 bases from V and 0 bases from J; bases unmatched to any gene: 3. The CDR3 DNA sequence: TGTGCCAGTAGGGAGCGGGGGGGGAGCACAGATACGCAGTATTTT. Encoded protein: CASRERGGSTDTQYF.

This chain uses TRBV30 with TRBJ2-2; 11 nucleotides align to TRBD2. The J segment lost 4 bases and the V segment lost 7 bases, leaving 5 bases of the junction unmatched. The CDR3 consists of 14 residues. Germline V gives CDR1 GTSNPN, CDR2 SVGIG (reference sequence). The CDR3 protein is CAYRSGGATGELFF. In nucleotides, the CDR3 is TGTGCCTACCGTAGCGGGGGGGCCACCGGGGAGCTGTTTTTT.

This chain joins TRBV11-2 and TRBJ1-3, with 7 positions matching TRBD1. V was clipped by 5 bases and J by 0 bases; unmatched bases: 10. The length of the CDR3 is 17 residues. The germline V gene has CDR1 SGHAT and CDR2 FQNNGV. DNA of the CDR3: TGTGCCAGCAGCCAGAGACAGGGTTTGGCCTCTGGAAACACCATATATTTT. Translated, it gives CASSQRQGLASGNTIYF.

This clone was detected once. The CDR3 nucleotides are TGTGCTCAGGACAGGGGGCATGAAGCTTTCTTT. It codes for CAQDRGHEAFF. This chain links TRBV30 with TRBJ1-1; 11 bases line up with TRBD1. The germline gives CDR1 GTSNPN, CDR2 SVGIG (reference sequence). The CDR3 sequence is 11 residues long.

V gene TRBV7-8 combines with J gene TRBJ1-2; D uncertain. The CDR3 has 13 amino acids. Germline assignment: CDR1 SGHVS and CDR2 FQNEAQ. V gave up 0 bases and J gave up 4 bases, with 6 bases separating them. This CDR3 reads CASSLAGSYGYTF. For the CDR3, the DNA is TGTGCCAGCAGCTTAGCGGGGAGCTATGGCTACACCTTC.

V and J are TRBV18 and TRBJ1-1, with TRBD1 as a possible D gene (5 bases). V lost 2 bases to trimming and J lost 6 bases, with 13 bases between them. The CDR3 contains 14 residues. The germline CDR1 and CDR2 sequences are KGHSH and LQKENI. In nucleotides, the CDR3 is TGTGCCAGCTCACCAACCCCGTCAGGGCCTGAAGCTTTCTTT. It yields the protein CASSPTPSGPEAFF.

The chain combines TRBV6-5 with TRBJ2-3; weak D call: TRBD1 (5 bases). CDR3 size: 15 residues. The germline V gene encodes CDR1 MNHEY and CDR2 SVGAGI. Trimming took off 2 bases at V and 0 bases at J, with 9 bases between the two ends. CDR3 coding DNA: TGTGCCAGCAGTTACGACAGTTATAGCACAGATACGCAGTATTTT. It translates to CASSYDSYSTDTQYF.

This clone has just one count. This chain joins TRBV4-1 and TRBJ1-1; possibly TRBD1 for D (5 bases). The CDR3 extends over 19 amino acids. Germline lookup yields CDR1 MGHRA and CDR2 YSYEKL. V shed 1 base and J shed 4 bases, with 25 bases lying between them. The CDR3 sequence is CASSQASMTDSAQTTEAFF. The CDR3 DNA sequence: TGCGCCAGCAGCCAAGCGTCGATGACAGACTCAGCCCAAACCACTGAAGCTTTCTTT.

The sample holds a few counts of this clone. The chain joins TRBV5-1 to TRBJ1-4; D call uncertain. Germline V gene lookup returns CDR1 SGHRS and CDR2 YFSETQ. CDR3 length: 13 amino acids. V was cut by 1 base and J by 5 bases, with 6 bases left in between. The CDR3: CASSLYTNEKLFF. DNA for the CDR3: TGCGCCAGCAGCTTGTACACAAATGAAAAACTGTTTTTT.

The chain joins TRBV7-2 to TRBJ1-2, with 7 positions matching TRBD1. V shed 3 bases and J 2 bases; nucleotides not matched to a gene: 3. This CDR3 contains 14 residues. The germline CDR1 and CDR2 sequences are SGHTA and FQGNSA. Written as DNA, the CDR3 is TGTGCCAGCAGCTTCCAGACAGGGAACTATGGCTACACCTTC. Residues: CASSFQTGNYGYTF.

The chain has TRBV6-5 and TRBJ1-5; D is possibly TRBD1 (5 bases). Germline lookup yields CDR1 MNHEY and CDR2 SVGAGI. Trimming took 7 bases from V and 7 from J, leaving 17 bases between them. This CDR3 contains 14 residues. In DNA, the CDR3 is TGTGCCAGCAAGTTACGGCAGGGCCGCCAGCCCCAGCATTTT. Protein: CASKLRQGRQPQHF.

In this sample, this clone turned up once. The chain carries TRBV7-9 and TRBJ2-7; D might be TRBD2 (5 bases). The CDR3 runs 15 residues. Looked up from germline, CDR1 is SEHNR and CDR2 is FQNEAQ (reference sequence). V shed 5 bases and J shed 5 bases, with 19 bases lying between them. The CDR3 reads CASSPPHRGLDEQYF. The CDR3 region has the DNA TGTGCCAGCAGCCCCCCTCATCGAGGACTCGACGAGCAGTACTTC.